The 2 T cell receptor beta chains given below trace back to one sample, sequenced in a study of blood T cell repertoires in COVID-19. Here immunoSEQ multiplex PCR was the method, and the copy in TCRdb shows in-frame clones only, minus some. The table includes over 140,000 clones, 76% detected once. Sequencing was performed on peripheral blood. All receptors derive from an elderly woman with active or convalescent COVID-19.

This chain joins TRBV30 and TRBJ1-2; a possible D gene is TRBD1 (6 bases). This CDR3 has 11 amino acids. V was cut by 7 bases and J by 7 bases, with 13 bases left in between. From germline, CDR1 is GTSNPN and CDR2 SVGIG (reference sequence). The CDR3 sequence: CAYPQGLGYTF. CDR3 in DNA: TGTGCCTACCCTCAGGGGCTTGGCTACACCTTC. The entire variable domain, with the rest obtained from reference TRBV30 and TRBJ1-2, is as follows: SQTIHQWPATLVQPVGSPLSLECTVEGTSNPNLYWYRQAAGRGLQLLFYSVGIGQISSEVPQNLSASRPQDRQFILSSKKLLLSDSGFYLCAYPQGLGYTFGSGTRLTVV.

V usage is TRBV5-4 and J usage is TRBJ2-4; TRBD1 aligns across 11 bases. This CDR3 is 16 amino acids long. CDR1 is SGHNT and CDR2 is YYREEE in the germline V gene (reference sequence). V gave up 4 bases and J gave up 7 bases; unmatched junction bases: 10. The CDR3 loop reads CASSQRTGGSVNIQYF. CDR3 nucleotide sequence: TGTGCCAGCAGCCAACGGACAGGGGGCTCAGTTAACATTCAGTACTTC.